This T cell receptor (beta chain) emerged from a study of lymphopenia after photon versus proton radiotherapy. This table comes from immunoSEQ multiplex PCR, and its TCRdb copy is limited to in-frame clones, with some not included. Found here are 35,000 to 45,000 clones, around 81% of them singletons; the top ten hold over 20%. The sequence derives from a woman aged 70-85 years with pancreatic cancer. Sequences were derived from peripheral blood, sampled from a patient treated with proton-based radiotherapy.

CDR3 sequence reads: CASRYQGAQVYGYTF. As DNA, the CDR3 is TGTGCCAGCAGGTACCAGGGGGCGCAGGTCTATGGCTACACCTTC. The V gene is TRBV6-5, the J gene TRBJ1-2, with 8 bases that match TRBD1. V was pared by 6 bases and J by 4 bases, with 10 bases of the junction left unmatched. CDR3 length: 15 amino acids. CDR1 is MNHEY and CDR2 is SVGAGI in the germline V gene.